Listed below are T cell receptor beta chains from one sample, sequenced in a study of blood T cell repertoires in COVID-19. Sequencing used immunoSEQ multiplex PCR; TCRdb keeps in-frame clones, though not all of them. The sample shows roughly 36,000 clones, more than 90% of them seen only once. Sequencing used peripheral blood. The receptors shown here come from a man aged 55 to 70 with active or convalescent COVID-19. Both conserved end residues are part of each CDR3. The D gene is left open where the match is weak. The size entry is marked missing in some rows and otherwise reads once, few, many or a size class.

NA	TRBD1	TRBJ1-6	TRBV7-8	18	TGTGCCAGCAGCTTAAGTGGACAGGGGAGCTCCTATAATTCACCCCTCCACTTT	CASSLSGQGSSYNSPLHF
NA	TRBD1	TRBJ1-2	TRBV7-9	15	TGTGCCAGCATGAAGGGGGGGACAGGGGAAGATGGCTACACCTTC	CASMKGGTGEDGYTF
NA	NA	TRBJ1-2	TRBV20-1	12	TGCAGTGCTAGTAGCGAAAACTATGGCTACACCTTC	CSASSENYGYTF
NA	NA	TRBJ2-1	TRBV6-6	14	TGTGCCAGCAGTCGTTACAGCTCCTACAATGAGCAGTTCTTC	CASSRYSSYNEQFF
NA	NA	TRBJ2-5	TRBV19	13	TGTGCCAGTAGTCCAACACGAGGGGAGACCCAGTACTTC	CASSPTRGETQYF
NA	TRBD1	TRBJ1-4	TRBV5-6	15	TGTGCCAGCAGCTCTTGGGACAGGGGAAATGAAAAACTGTTTTTT	CASSSWDRGNEKLFF
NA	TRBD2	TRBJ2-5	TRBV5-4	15	TGTGCCAGCAGCTCACCGGGACTAGCGTTGCAGACCCAGTACTTC	CASSSPGLALQTQYF
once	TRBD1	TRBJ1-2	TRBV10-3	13	TGTGCCATCAGTAACAGGGGGGACTCTGGCTACACCTTC	CAISNRGDSGYTF
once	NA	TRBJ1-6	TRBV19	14	TGTGCCAGTAGTCAGGCAGGATATAATTCACCCCTCCACTTT	CASSQAGYNSPLHF
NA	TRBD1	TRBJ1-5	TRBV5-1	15	TGCGCCAGCAGCTACGGGACAGGGAACAATCAGCCCCAGCATTTT	CASSYGTGNNQPQHF
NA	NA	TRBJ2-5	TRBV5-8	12	TGTGCCAGCAGCTTGGACGGAGAGACCCAGTACTTC	CASSLDGETQYF
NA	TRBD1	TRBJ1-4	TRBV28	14	TGTGCCAGCACCAGGACAGGCTTTAGTGAAAAACTGTTTTTT	CASTRTGFSEKLFF
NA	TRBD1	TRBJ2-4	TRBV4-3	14	TGCGCCAGCAGCCCCACAGGGGGCGTAAACATTCAGTACTTC	CASSPTGGVNIQYF
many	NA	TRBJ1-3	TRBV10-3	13	TGTGCCATCAGGAAGGACAGTGGAAACACCATATATTTT	CAIRKDSGNTIYF
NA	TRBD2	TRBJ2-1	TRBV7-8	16	TGTGCCAGCAGCCCCTATAGCGGGGGAGCCTACAATGAGCAGTTCTTC	CASSPYSGGAYNEQFF
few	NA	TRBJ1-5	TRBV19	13	TGTGCCAGTACCCCGACAGCCGGTCAGCCCCAGCATTTT	CASTPTAGQPQHF
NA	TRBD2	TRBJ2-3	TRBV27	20	TGTGCCAGCAGTTCGACCCCACTAGCGGGAGATTTTTCAAGCACAGATACGCAGTATTTT	CASSSTPLAGDFSSTDTQYF
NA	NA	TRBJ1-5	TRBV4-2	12	TGTGCCAGCGGAACGGGGGGTCAGCCCCAGCATTTT	CASGTGGQPQHF
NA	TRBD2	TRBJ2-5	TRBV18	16	TGTGCCAGCTCACCCAAGTCGCTAGCGGGGCAAGAGACCCAGTACTTC	CASSPKSLAGQETQYF
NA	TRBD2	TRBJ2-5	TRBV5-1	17	TGCGCCAGCAGCACGACTAGCGGGAGCGGTCTGGGGGAGACCCAGTACTTC	CASSTTSGSGLGETQYF
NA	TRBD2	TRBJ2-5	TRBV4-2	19	TGTGCCAGCAGCCCCCGACTTGGGGTCAGCGGGGGGCTAGGAGAGACCCAGTACTTC	CASSPRLGVSGGLGETQYF
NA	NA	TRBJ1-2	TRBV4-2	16	TGTGCCAGCAGCCAAGTAGGTGGCAGGGGTATAGATGGCTACACCTTC	CASSQVGGRGIDGYTF
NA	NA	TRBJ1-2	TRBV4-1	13	TGCGCCAGCAGCCCCGGGGGAGACTATGGCTACACCTTC	CASSPGGDYGYTF
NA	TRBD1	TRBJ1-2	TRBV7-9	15	TGTGCCAGCAGCTTATCAGGACAGGGGGCCTATGGCTACACCTTC	CASSLSGQGAYGYTF
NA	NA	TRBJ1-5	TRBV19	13	TGTGCCAGTAGTCGGGCCGGGGGAGAGCCCCAGCATTTT	CASSRAGGEPQHF
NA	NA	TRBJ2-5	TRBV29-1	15	TGCAGCGTTGAAATACGGACTTTTTCCTTAGAGACCCAGTACTTC	CSVEIRTFSLETQYF
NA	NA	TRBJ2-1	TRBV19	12	TGTGCCAGTGAGGGAGACTACAATGAGCAGTTCTTC	CASEGDYNEQFF
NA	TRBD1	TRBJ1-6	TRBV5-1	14	TGCGCCAGCAGCTTGTCAGGGGGGAATTCACCCCTCCACTTT	CASSLSGGNSPLHF
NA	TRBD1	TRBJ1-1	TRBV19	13	TGTGCCAGTAGTGAATCGACAGGGGGCAGAGCTTTCTTT	CASSESTGGRAFF
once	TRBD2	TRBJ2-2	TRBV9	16	TGTGCCAGCAGCGTAGCACGACTAGCGGGAGCCGGGGAGCTGTTTTTT	CASSVARLAGAGELFF
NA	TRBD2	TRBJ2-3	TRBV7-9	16	TGTGCCAGCAGGCCAACTAGCGGGGGGGCTAGAGATACGCAGTATTTT	CASRPTSGGARDTQYF
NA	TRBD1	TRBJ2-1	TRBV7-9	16	TGTGCCAGCAGCTCCTACAGGGGACGTTTCTACAATGAGCAGTTCTTC	CASSSYRGRFYNEQFF
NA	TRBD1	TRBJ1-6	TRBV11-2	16	TGTGCCAGCAGCTTAGAATCCGGGACAGCCAATTCACCCCTCCACTTT	CASSLESGTANSPLHF
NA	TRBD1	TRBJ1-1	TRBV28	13	TGTGCCAGCAGCCCTCGGACAGGGCTCGGCGCTTTCTTT	CASSPRTGLGAFF
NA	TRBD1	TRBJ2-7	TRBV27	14	TGTGCCAGCAGTAAACCGGGACAGGGCTACGAGCAGTACTTC	CASSKPGQGYEQYF
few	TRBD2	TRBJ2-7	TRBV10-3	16	TGTGCCATCAGTGAGTCAGGGACTAGCGGGGGATACGAGCAGTACTTC	CAISESGTSGGYEQYF
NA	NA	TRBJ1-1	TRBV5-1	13	TGCGCCAGCAGCCCACAGGGTTATACTGAAGCTTTCTTT	CASSPQGYTEAFF
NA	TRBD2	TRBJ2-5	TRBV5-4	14	TGTGCCAGCAGCTACCGGGGGGTCCAAGAGACCCAGTACTTC	CASSYRGVQETQYF
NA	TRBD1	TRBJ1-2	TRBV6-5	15	TGTGCCAGCAGTAAGACAGGGCCGTCCACGGTAGGCTACACCTTC	CASSKTGPSTVGYTF
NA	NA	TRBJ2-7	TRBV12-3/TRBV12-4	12	TGTGCCAGCAGTTTGAGTACAGGGGAGCAGTACTTC	CASSLSTGEQYF
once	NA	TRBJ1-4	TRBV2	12	TGTGCCAGCAGTCGTCTGGCTGAAAAACTGTTTTTT	CASSRLAEKLFF
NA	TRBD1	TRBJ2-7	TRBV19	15	TGTGCCAGTAGTATAGGCGGACAGGGTCCCTACGAGCAGTACTTC	CASSIGGQGPYEQYF
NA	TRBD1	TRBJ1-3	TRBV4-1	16	TGCGCCAGCAGCCCGGGACAGACCGCGGCAGGTGGCACCATATATTTT	CASSPGQTAAGGTIYF
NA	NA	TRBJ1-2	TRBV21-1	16	TGTGCCAGCAGCTCAGACGATACCCGGACAGGTTATGGCTACACCTTC	CASSSDDTRTGYGYTF